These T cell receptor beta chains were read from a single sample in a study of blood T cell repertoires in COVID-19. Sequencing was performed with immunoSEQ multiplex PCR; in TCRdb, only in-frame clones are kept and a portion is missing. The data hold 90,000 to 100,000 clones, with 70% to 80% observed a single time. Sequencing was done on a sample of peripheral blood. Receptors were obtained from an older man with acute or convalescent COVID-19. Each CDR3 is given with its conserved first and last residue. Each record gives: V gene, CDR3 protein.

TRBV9,CASSEPGLPSVTQYF
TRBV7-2,CASSLLLSTGELFF
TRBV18,CASSPDRSVYEQYF
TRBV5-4,CASSLVASPYEQYF
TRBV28,CASSRSGSGNNEQFF
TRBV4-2,CASSQDRGQETQYF
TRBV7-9,CASSLAHRAGGKDTEAFF
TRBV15,CATSFRKRDTGELFF
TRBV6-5,CASTPARAGVNEQYF
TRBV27,CASSLRTGGYEQYF
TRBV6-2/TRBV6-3,CASSYSSHGVLDEQYF
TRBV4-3,CASSQGEGVGSETQYF
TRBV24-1,CATSDTQGAYEQYF
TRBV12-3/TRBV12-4,CASSYQGPDTQYF
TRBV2,CASSMDLQVSNQPQHF
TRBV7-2,CASSSQSGGRNEQFF
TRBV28,CASSLSGGNQPQHF
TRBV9,CASSAGAGVYATNEKLFF
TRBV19,CASSIPRAQETQYF
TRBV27,CASSFGGGFTDTQYF
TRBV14,CASSPQGTYEQYF
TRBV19,CASGQGFGRHLSYNEQFF
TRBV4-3,CASSHPGTGLNEQFF
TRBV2,CASRTERNTEAFF
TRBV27,CASSWDRGHIYGYTF
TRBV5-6,CASSGGLGLTDTQYF
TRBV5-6,CASSRLEAAGYQPQHF
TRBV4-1,CASSRAGGRNTEAFF
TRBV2,CASSNPGLAGQSSYEQYF
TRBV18,CASSPQEAVNTEAFF
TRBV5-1,CASSLQGAATEAFF
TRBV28,CASSFNGAGYSYEQYF
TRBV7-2,CASSSHRGGYTF
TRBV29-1,CGGGQTYNEQFF
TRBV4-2,CASSQDGPSGRMDTQYF
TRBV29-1,CSVRQGGTGELFF
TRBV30,CAWGGQGRYEQYF
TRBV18,CASSPEYSNQPQHF
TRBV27,CASSLGGYNSPLHF
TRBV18,CASSPSGTPGEKLFF
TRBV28,CASIPTSGKSRSYNEQFF
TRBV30,CAWAAWGGTEAFF
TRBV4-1,CASSLRTGGSYEQYF
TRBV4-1,CASSQVGSPNYGYTF
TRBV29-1,CSVASGTGGQPQHF
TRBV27,CASSLFVTGELFF
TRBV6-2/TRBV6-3,CASSYHTGVLLSSYNEQFF
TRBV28,CASRSEPGLAGEGEQYF